The T cell receptor beta chain under discussion was sequenced for a study of PD-1 blockade in mismatch repair-deficient tumors. Sequencing used immunoSEQ multiplex PCR; TCRdb keeps in-frame clones, though not all of them. The sample carries approximately 130,000 clones, around 87% recorded once. Trimming left V 5 bases short and J 0 bases short, with 13 bases between. Germline V gene lookup returns CDR1 LNHDA and CDR2 SQIVND (reference sequence). The CDR3 has 15 amino acids. This clonotype was obtained from an adult with mismatch repair-deficient cancer. This chain joins TRBV19 and TRBJ1-2; D is unresolved. The sample was peripheral blood, taken 44 weeks after starting pembrolizumab. CDR3 amino acids: CASSPRWTANYGYTF. CDR3 nucleotide sequence: TGTGCCAGTAGTCCTCGTTGGACCGCTAACTATGGCTACACCTTC.